Sequencing of this T cell receptor beta chain was carried out in a study of blood T cell repertoires in COVID-19. In this sample, this clone turned up a few times. The V and J ends lost 0 bases and 5 bases respectively, with 8 bases between them. CDR3 size: 14 residues. Germline V gene sequence: CDR1 SGDLS, CDR2 YYNGEE. TCRdb's table, derived via immunoSEQ multiplex PCR, lists solely in-frame clones and lacks some. Of about 75,000 clones listed, approximately 80% are singletons. This TCR derives from a woman aged 45-65 years with acute or convalescent COVID-19. Sequenced: peripheral blood. This rearrangement joins TRBV9 to TRBJ2-2; D may be TRBD1 (5 bases). This CDR3 reads CASSVEGVTGELFF. The CDR3 nucleotides are TGTGCCAGCAGCGTAGAAGGGGTTACCGGGGAGCTGTTTTTT.